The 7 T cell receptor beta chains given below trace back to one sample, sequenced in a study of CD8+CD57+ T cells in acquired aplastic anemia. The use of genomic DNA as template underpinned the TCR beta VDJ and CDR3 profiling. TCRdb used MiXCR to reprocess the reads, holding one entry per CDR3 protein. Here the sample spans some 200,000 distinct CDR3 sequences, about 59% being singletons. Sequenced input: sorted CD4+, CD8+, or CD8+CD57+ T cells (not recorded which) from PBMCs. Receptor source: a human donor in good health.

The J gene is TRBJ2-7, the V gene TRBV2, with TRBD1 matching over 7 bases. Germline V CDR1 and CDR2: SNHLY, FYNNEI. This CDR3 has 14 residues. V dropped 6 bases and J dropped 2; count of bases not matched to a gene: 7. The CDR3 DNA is TGTGCCAGCAGCGGACGGACAGGACCCTACGAGCAGTACTTC. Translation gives CASSGRTGPYEQYF.

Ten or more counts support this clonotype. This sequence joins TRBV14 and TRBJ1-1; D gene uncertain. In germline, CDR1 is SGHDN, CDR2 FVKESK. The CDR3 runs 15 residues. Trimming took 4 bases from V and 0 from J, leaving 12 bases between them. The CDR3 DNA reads TGTGCCAGCAGCCCCTTGCCCGGACTGAACACTGAAGCTTTCTTT. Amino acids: CASSPLPGLNTEAFF.

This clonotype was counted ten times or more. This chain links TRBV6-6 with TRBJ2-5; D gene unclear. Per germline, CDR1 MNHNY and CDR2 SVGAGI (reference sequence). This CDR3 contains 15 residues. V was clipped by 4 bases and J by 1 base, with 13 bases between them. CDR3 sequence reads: CASSLPALIQETQYF. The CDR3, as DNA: TGTGCCAGCAGTTTACCAGCGTTGATCCAAGAGACCCAGTACTTC.

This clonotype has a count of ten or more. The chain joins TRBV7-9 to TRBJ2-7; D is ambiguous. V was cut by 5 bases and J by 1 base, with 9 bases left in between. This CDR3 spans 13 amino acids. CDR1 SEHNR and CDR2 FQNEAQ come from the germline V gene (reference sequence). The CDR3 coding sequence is TGTGCCAGCAGCGCTGACGTTTCCTACGAGCAGTACTTC. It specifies CASSADVSYEQYF.

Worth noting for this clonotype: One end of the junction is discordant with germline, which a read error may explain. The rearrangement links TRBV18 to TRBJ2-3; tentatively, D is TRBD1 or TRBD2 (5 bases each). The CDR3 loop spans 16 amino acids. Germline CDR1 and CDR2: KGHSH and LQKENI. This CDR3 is CASSPPGVGRTYTQYF. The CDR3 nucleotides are TGTGCCAGCTCACCACCAGGGGTGGGACGCACATATACGCAGTATTTT. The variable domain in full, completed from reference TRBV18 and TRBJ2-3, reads NAGVMQNPRHLVRRRGQEARLRCSPMKGHSHVYWYRQLPEEGLKFMVYLQKENIIDESGMPKERFSAEFPKEGPSILRIQQVVRGDSAAYFCASSPPGVGRTYTQYFGPGTRLTVL.

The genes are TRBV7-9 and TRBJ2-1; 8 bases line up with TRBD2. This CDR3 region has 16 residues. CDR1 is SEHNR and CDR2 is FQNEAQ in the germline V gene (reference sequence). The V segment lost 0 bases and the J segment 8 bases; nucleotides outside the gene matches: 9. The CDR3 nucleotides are TGTGCCAGCAGCTTAGCACCGGGACTAGTTTATGATGAGCAGTTCTTC. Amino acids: CASSLAPGLVYDEQFF.

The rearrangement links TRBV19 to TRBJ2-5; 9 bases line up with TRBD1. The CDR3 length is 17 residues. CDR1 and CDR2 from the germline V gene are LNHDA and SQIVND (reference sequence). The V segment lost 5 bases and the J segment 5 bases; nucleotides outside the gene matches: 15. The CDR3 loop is CASSVRGQGALRETQYF. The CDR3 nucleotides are TGTGCCAGTAGTGTACGGGGACAGGGAGCATTACGGGAGACCCAGTACTTC.